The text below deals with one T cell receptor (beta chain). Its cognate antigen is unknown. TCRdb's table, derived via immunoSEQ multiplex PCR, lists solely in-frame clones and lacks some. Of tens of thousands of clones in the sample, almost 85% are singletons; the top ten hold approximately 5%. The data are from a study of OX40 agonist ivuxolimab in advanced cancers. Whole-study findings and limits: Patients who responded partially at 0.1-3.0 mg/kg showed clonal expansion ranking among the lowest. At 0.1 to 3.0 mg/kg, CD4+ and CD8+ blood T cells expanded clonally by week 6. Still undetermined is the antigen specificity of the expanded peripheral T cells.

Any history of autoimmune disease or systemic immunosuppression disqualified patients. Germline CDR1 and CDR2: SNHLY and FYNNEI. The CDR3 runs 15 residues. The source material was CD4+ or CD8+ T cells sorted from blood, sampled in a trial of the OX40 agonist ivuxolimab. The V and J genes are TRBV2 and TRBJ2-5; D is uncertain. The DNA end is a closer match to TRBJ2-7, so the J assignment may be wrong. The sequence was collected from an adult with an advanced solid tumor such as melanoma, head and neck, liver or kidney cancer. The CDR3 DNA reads TGTGCCAGCGGTGGGGATTATAGGAGCTCCTACGAGCAGTACTTC. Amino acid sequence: CASGGDYRSSYEQYF.